These 27 T cell receptor beta chains were sequenced from one sample in a study of T cell responses to AZD1222 COVID-19 vaccine. Only in-frame clones appear in the TCRdb table, and some are missing; sequencing was by immunoSEQ multiplex PCR. Of 150,000 to 200,000 clones in the sample, approximately 92% were seen once. Sequences were derived from peripheral blood, sampled on day 0 of AZD1222 vaccination. These TCRs come from an adult in good health.

The chain employs TRBV11-2 and TRBJ1-1; the D is unclear. The germline V gene has CDR1 SGHAT and CDR2 FQNNGV. Trimming took off 5 bases at V and 3 bases at J, with 16 bases between the two ends. This CDR3 has 15 amino acids. The CDR3 spells CASSTGPGGDTEAFF. The CDR3 nucleotides read TGTGCCAGCAGCACTGGACCCGGTGGGGACACTGAAGCTTTCTTT.

The chain recombines TRBV5-6 with TRBJ1-2; 9 positions agree with TRBD1. The CDR3 contains 15 residues. Germline lookup yields CDR1 SGHDT and CDR2 YYEEEE. The junction had 10 bases not matched to a gene; V was cut back by 2 bases and J by 8 bases. This CDR3 reads CASSFYRTGAHGYTF. DNA for the CDR3: TGTGCCAGCAGCTTTTACAGGACAGGGGCACACGGCTACACCTTC.

The V and J genes are TRBV9 and TRBJ2-1, with TRBD2 identical over 10 bases. The CDR3 runs to 18 residues. CDR1 and CDR2 from the germline V gene are SGDLS and YYNGEE. With V trimmed by 3 bases and J by 0 bases, 9 bases remained unmatched. The CDR3 region is CASSAGGLAGASYNEQFF. The CDR3, as DNA: TGTGCCAGCAGCGCGGGTGGGCTAGCGGGGGCCTCCTACAATGAGCAGTTCTTC. The full variable domain, in which reference TRBV9 and TRBJ2-1 provide the parts outside the CDR3, is DSGVTQTPKHLITATGQRVTLRCSPRSGDLSVYWYQQSLDQGLQFLIQYYNGEERAKGNILERFSAQQFPDLHSELNLSSLELGDSALYFCASSAGGLAGASYNEQFFGPGTRLTVL.

The J gene is TRBJ1-5, the V gene TRBV27; 11 bases are shared with TRBD1. Unmatched junction bases numbered 6, after V lost 6 bases and J lost 8 bases. Germline-derived CDR1 and CDR2 are MNHEY and SMNVEV (reference sequence). This CDR3 contains 14 residues. The CDR3 DNA follows: TGTGCCAGCAGCCCGGACAGGGGGCAAAAGCCCCAGCATTTT. The encoded protein is CASSPDRGQKPQHF.

This chain uses TRBV4-3 with TRBJ1-3; D remains unclear. CDR1 is LGHNA, CDR2 YSLEER, per germline. The CDR3 is 16 amino acids. V was clipped by 1 base and J by 4 bases, with 14 bases between them. The CDR3 protein is CASSQGSSGEGNTIYF. The CDR3 DNA reads TGCGCCAGCAGCCAAGGGTCTTCCGGGGAAGGAAACACCATATATTTT.

The V and J genes are TRBV5-5 and TRBJ1-1; the match to TRBD1 covers 7 bases. This CDR3 has 16 residues. J was trimmed by 4 bases and V by 2 bases; bases with no gene match: 11. Germline V lookup: CDR1 SGHKS, CDR2 YYEKEE (reference sequence). CDR3 DNA sequence: TGTGCCAGCAGCTTTGATAGCGGGACAGTGATCACTGAAGCTTTCTTT. Its protein product is CASSFDSGTVITEAFF.

The chain recombines TRBV7-8 with TRBJ2-5; 8 bases agree with TRBD1. V gave up 3 bases and J gave up 4 bases; unmatched junction bases: 7. This CDR3 comprises 15 residues. CDR1 and CDR2 (germline): SGHVS, FQNEAQ. The CDR3 reads CASSFGQGTLETQYF. CDR3 bases: TGTGCCAGCAGCTTTGGACAGGGCACGCTAGAGACCCAGTACTTC. The whole variable domain, filled in from reference TRBV7-8 and TRBJ2-5, reads GAGVSQSPRYKVAKRGQDVALRCDPISGHVSLFWYQQALGQGPEFLTYFQNEAQLDKSGLPSDRFFAERPEGSVSTLKIQRTQQEDSAVYLCASSFGQGTLETQYFGPGTRLLVL.

This clone was counted once. The chain recombines TRBV3-1 (or the pseudogene TRBV3-2) with TRBJ2-2, with 7 bases aligning to TRBD2. The CDR3 runs to 14 residues. Germline V gives CDR1 LGHDT, CDR2 YNNKEL (reference sequence). Trimming at V came to 2 bases and at J to 5 bases, leaving 2 bases not matched to a gene. The DNA for the CDR3 is TGTGCCAGCAGCCAAAGGGGAGGGACCGGGGAGCTGTTTTTT. It is translated as CASSQRGGTGELFF.

This rearrangement joins TRBV19 to TRBJ1-4; TRBD1 aligns across 8 bases. The germline gives CDR1 LNHDA, CDR2 SQIVND (reference sequence). This CDR3 is 15 amino acids long. J was trimmed by 4 bases and V by 4 bases; bases with no gene match: 5. CDR3 residues: CASSTLTGGNEKLFF. The CDR3 DNA sequence: TGTGCCAGTAGTACGCTCACAGGGGGTAATGAAAAACTGTTTTTT.

The rearrangement joins TRBV7-2 to TRBJ1-1; D is possibly TRBD1 (6 bases). This CDR3 has 15 residues. Trimming removed 5 bases at V and 0 bases at J, with 13 bases between. From germline, CDR1 is SGHTA and CDR2 FQGNSA. DNA of the CDR3: TGTGCCAGCAGCCTGACGGGACACCTGAACACTGAAGCTTTCTTT. This gives the protein CASSLTGHLNTEAFF.

CDR3 protein: CASSPDGGSTEAFF. The CDR3 DNA reads as TGTGCCAGCAGTCCGGACGGTGGAAGTACTGAAGCTTTCTTT. The chain links TRBV6-2 or TRBV6-3 to TRBJ1-1; D is ambiguous. The CDR3 runs to 14 residues. In germline, CDR1 is MNHEY, CDR2 SVGEGT. V lost 5 bases and J lost 5, with 15 bases in between.

V gene TRBV29-1 combines with J gene TRBJ2-1, with 8 bases fitting TRBD2. Germline CDR1 and CDR2: SQVTM and ANQGSEA. The CDR3 length is 15 residues. V was clipped by 0 bases and J by 7 bases; unmatched bases: 8. The CDR3 DNA reads TGCAGCGTTGAAGAACCAGCGGGAGCACGTAATGAGCAGTTCTTC. The encoded protein is CSVEEPAGARNEQFF.

The chain recombines TRBV2 with TRBJ2-4; a weak D match, TRBD2 (6 bases). V lost 3 bases, J lost 2 bases, and 8 bases lay in between. CDR1 SNHLY and CDR2 FYNNEI come from the germline V gene. CDR3 length equals 14 residues. The CDR3 sequence is CASSERTTKNIQYF. The CDR3 bases are TGTGCCAGCAGTGAGCGGACTACCAAAAACATTCAGTACTTC.

The rearrangement joins TRBV19 to TRBJ2-2; 12 bases match TRBD2. CDR1 LNHDA and CDR2 SQIVND come from the germline V gene (reference sequence). The CDR3 covers 16 residues. V dropped 6 bases and J dropped 1; count of bases not matched to a gene: 3. The CDR3 nucleotides read TGTGCCAGTAGCCAGGGACTAGCGGGGAACACCGGGGAGCTGTTTTTT. Translated, it gives CASSQGLAGNTGELFF. The full variable domain, with the rest looked up from reference TRBV19 and TRBJ2-2, is DGGITQSPKYLFRKEGQNVTLSCEQNLNHDAMYWYRQDPGQGLRLIYYSQIVNDFQKGDIAEGYSVSREKKESFPLTVTSAQKNPTAFYLCASSQGLAGNTGELFFGEGSRLTVL.

The J gene is TRBJ2-7, the V gene TRBV30; either TRBD1 or TRBD2 may fit D (5 bases each). The CDR3 sequence is 14 residues long. Between the trimmed V and J ends, which lost 2 bases and 2 bases, there was a span of 13 bases. In germline, CDR1 is GTSNPN, CDR2 SVGIG (reference sequence). The CDR3 coding sequence is TGTGCCTGGAGTCTCCTTGGGACGGCCTACGAGCAGTACGTC. Translating it yields CAWSLLGTAYEQYV.

The V gene is TRBV19, the J gene TRBJ2-1, with TRBD1 as a possible D gene (6 bases). The CDR3 consists of 14 residues. V dropped 7 bases and J dropped 2 bases, with 12 bases sitting between them. Germline V gives CDR1 LNHDA, CDR2 SQIVND (reference sequence). CDR3 in DNA: TGTGCCAGTACTCCAGGGGCCACCTACAATGAGCAGTTCTTC. This gives the protein CASTPGATYNEQFF. Using reference TRBV19 and TRBJ2-1 for the parts outside the CDR3, the full variable domain is DGGITQSPKYLFRKEGQNVTLSCEQNLNHDAMYWYRQDPGQGLRLIYYSQIVNDFQKGDIAEGYSVSREKKESFPLTVTSAQKNPTAFYLCASTPGATYNEQFFGPGTRLTVL.

This chain uses TRBV4-1 with TRBJ1-3; no reliable D call. The CDR3 is 16 amino acids. Germline V lookup: CDR1 MGHRA, CDR2 YSYEKL. The V gene lost 7 bases and the J gene lost 0 bases, with 16 bases spanning the gap. The CDR3 DNA reads as TGCGCCAGCACCAGGCAGGCGATATCCTCTGGAAACACCATATATTTT. Protein: CASTRQAISSGNTIYF.

This clone was detected once. This CDR3 reads CASSLAGGVNEQFF. The CDR3 DNA sequence: TGTGCCAGCAGCTTAGCGGGAGGGGTCAATGAGCAGTTCTTC. The gene calls are TRBV11-3 and TRBJ2-1; 8 nucleotides align to TRBD2. V lost 1 base to trimming and J lost 6 bases; unmatched junction nucleotides: 2. CDR1 SGHNT and CDR2 YENEEA come from the germline V gene. The CDR3 sequence is 14 residues long.

The chain is built from TRBV6-6 and TRBJ2-1, with D perhaps TRBD1 (5 bases). The CDR3 runs to 15 residues. Germline lookup yields CDR1 MNHNY and CDR2 SVGAGI (reference sequence). The V gene lost 6 bases and the J gene lost 4 bases, with 16 bases spanning the gap. CDR3: CASSTPDSYYNEQFF. DNA of the CDR3: TGTGCCAGCAGCACCCCCGACAGTTATTACAATGAGCAGTTCTTC.

Here the CDR3 reads CASSPFSLPEQFF. The CDR3, as DNA: TGTGCCAGCAGCCCATTTAGTCTCCCTGAGCAGTTCTTC. V is TRBV5-6 and J is TRBJ2-1, with unresolved D. Germline V gives CDR1 SGHDT, CDR2 YYEEEE. This CDR3 comprises 13 residues. V lost 4 bases and J lost 9, with 14 bases in between.

CDR3 bases: TGTGCCAGCAGACCCCGGCCGGGGGCGAGGGAGACCCAGTACTTC. Protein: CASRPRPGARETQYF. The rearrangement links TRBV7-9 to TRBJ2-5; D possibly matches TRBD1 or TRBD2 (6 bases each). Per the germline V gene, CDR1 is SEHNR and CDR2 is FQNEAQ (reference sequence). Trimming removed 6 bases from V and 5 bases from J, with 19 bases in between. The CDR3 spans 15 residues.

The chain carries TRBV6-5 and TRBJ1-3; the D gene is possibly TRBD1 (5 bases). The ends were cut back, 0 bases at V and 4 bases at J, with 13 bases in the middle. The V gene's germline CDR1 is MNHEY and CDR2 SVGAGI. This CDR3 is 16 amino acids long. CDR3 in amino acids: CASSYSSGTQGNTIYF. The CDR3, as DNA: TGTGCCAGCAGTTACTCGTCGGGGACCCAGGGAAACACCATATATTTT.

This clone has a single count. The chain recombines TRBV18 with TRBJ2-2; perhaps TRBD2 as D (6 bases). Germline V gene lookup returns CDR1 KGHSH and CDR2 LQKENI. V gave up 3 bases and J gave up 3 bases, with 11 bases separating them. The CDR3 spans 15 residues. Written as DNA, the CDR3 is TGTGCCAGCTCACCCATGGAGGGATACACCGGGGAGCTGTTTTTT. Translation gives CASSPMEGYTGELFF.

The V call is TRBV19, the J call TRBJ2-6; 10 bases line up with TRBD1. V lost 5 bases and J lost 0; bases outside the gene matches: 7. Germline CDR1 LNHDA, CDR2 SQIVND (reference sequence). This CDR3 comprises 18 residues. CDR3 protein: CASSVGQGTYSGANVLTF. CDR3 nucleotide sequence: TGTGCCAGTAGTGTGGGACAGGGGACCTACTCTGGGGCCAACGTCCTGACTTTC.

The chain combines TRBV3-1 (or the pseudogene TRBV3-2) with TRBJ2-1, with D perhaps TRBD2 (5 bases). This CDR3 is 15 amino acids long. Germline V lookup: CDR1 LGHDT, CDR2 YNNKEL (reference sequence). V lost 6 bases and J 5 bases, leaving 17 bases between the germline ends. The CDR3 here is CASSRASHNNNEQFF. The CDR3 DNA is TGTGCCAGCAGTCGGGCTAGCCACAACAACAATGAGCAGTTCTTC.

The chain is built from TRBV2 and TRBJ1-1; D is uncertain. From germline, CDR1 is SNHLY and CDR2 FYNNEI. V lost 5 bases and J lost 4, with 17 bases in between. The CDR3 covers 15 residues. This chain's CDR3 is CASSPGLEFSTEAFF. In DNA form, the CDR3 reads TGTGCCAGCAGTCCAGGCCTCGAATTCTCCACTGAAGCTTTCTTT.

The CDR3 DNA reads TGTGCCAGCAGATTAGCGGGAGGGCCAGACGAGCAGTACTTC. Translated: CASRLAGGPDEQYF. The chain has TRBV6-5 and TRBJ2-7, with 11 bases lining up with TRBD2. The length of the CDR3 is 14 residues. The ends lost 6 bases at V and 5 bases at J; junction bases unmatched: 6. CDR1 is MNHEY and CDR2 is SVGAGI in the germline V gene.